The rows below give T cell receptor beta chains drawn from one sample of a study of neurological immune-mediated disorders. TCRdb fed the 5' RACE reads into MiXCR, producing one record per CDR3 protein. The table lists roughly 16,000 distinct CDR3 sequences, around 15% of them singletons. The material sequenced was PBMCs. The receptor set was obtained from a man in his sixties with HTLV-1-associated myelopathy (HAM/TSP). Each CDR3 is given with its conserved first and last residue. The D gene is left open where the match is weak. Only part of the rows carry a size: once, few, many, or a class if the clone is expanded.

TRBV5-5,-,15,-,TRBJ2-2,CASSRIPGRPRELFF,TGTGCCAGCAGCCGTATTCCAGGGCGCCCCCGGGAGCTGTTTTTT
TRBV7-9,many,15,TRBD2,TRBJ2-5,CASRPTSAYPETQYF,TGTGCCAGCAGGCCGACTAGCGCTTATCCGGAGACCCAGTACTTC
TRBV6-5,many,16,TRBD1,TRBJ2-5,CASSYRGQGPIETQYF,TGTGCCAGCAGTTACCGGGGACAGGGTCCGATAGAGACCCAGTACTTC
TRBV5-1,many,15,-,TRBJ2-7,CASSLQGGASYEQYF,TGCGCCAGCAGCTTGCAGGGGGGCGCCTCCTACGAGCAGTACTTC
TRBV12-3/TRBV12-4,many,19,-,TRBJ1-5,CASSLGPRNTRTFWQPQHF,TGTGCCAGCAGTTTAGGTCCCAGGAATACCCGAACGTTTTGGCAGCCCCAGCATTTT
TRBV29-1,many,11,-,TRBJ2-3,CAATSTDTQYF,TGTGCAGCCACTAGCACAGATACGCAGTATTTT
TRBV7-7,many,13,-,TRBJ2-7,CASSLSWGSEQYF,TGTGCCAGCAGCTTATCGTGGGGCTCCGAGCAGTACTTC
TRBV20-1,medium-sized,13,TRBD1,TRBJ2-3,CSARDRGRDTQYF,TGCAGTGCTAGGGACAGGGGAAGAGATACGCAGTATTTT
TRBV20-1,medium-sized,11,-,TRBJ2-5,CSARRVETQYF,TGCAGTGCTAGGCGGGTGGAGACCCAGTACTTC
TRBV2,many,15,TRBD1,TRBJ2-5,CASSSPGQGVETQYF,TGTGCCAGCAGCTCTCCGGGACAGGGTGTCGAGACCCAGTACTTC
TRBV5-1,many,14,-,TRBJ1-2,CASSLAGTNYGYTF,TGCGCCAGCAGCTTGGCCGGAACTAACTATGGCTACACCTTC
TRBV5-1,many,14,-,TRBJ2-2,CASSGGANTGELFF,TGCGCCAGCAGCGGGGGCGCGAACACCGGGGAGCTGTTTTTT
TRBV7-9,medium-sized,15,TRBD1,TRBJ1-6,CASSSGQGAGSPLHF,TGTGCCAGCAGCTCCGGACAGGGGGCCGGATCACCCCTCCACTTT
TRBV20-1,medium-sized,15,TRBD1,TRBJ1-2,CSARDRGRGHYGYTF,TGCAGTGCTAGAGATCGGGGCAGGGGGCACTATGGCTACACCTTC
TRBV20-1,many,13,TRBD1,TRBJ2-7,CSAYRGVTYEQYF,TGCAGTGCTTACAGGGGGGTGACCTACGAGCAGTACTTC
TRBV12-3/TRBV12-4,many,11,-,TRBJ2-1,CASSGYNEQFF,TGTGCCAGTTCAGGGTACAATGAGCAGTTCTTC
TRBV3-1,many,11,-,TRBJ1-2,CASSQGNGYTF,TGTGCCAGCAGCCAAGGAAATGGCTACACCTTC
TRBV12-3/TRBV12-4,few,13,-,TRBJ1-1,CASSTGPNTEAFF,TGTGCCAGCAGCACCGGTCCCAACACTGAAGCTTTCTTT
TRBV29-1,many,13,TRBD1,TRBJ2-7,CSVEGQGGYEQYF,TGCAGCGTTGAAGGACAGGGGGGGTACGAGCAGTACTTC
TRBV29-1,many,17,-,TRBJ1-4,CSVVRANDGPTNEKLFF,TGCAGCGTCGTAAGGGCCAACGACGGGCCAACTAATGAAAAACTGTTTTTT
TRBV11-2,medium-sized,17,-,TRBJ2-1,CASSLLGGQYYGGEQFF,TGTGCCAGCAGCTTGCTGGGGGGCCAGTATTACGGTGGTGAGCAGTTCTTC
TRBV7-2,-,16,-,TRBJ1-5,CASLASQGYSNQPQHF,TGTGCCAGCTTAGCTAGTCAGGGGTATAGCAATCAGCCCCAGCATTTT
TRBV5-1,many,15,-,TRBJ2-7,CASSLGLGATYEQYF,TGCGCCAGCAGCTTAGGACTCGGGGCAACCTACGAGCAGTACTTC
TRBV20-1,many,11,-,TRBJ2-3,CSASWLDTQYF,TGCAGTGCTAGTTGGTTAGATACGCAGTATTTT
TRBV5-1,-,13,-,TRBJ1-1,CASSLLLNTEAFF,TGCGCCAGCAGCTTGTTACTGAACACTGAAGCTTTCTTT
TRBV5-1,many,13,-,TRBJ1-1,CASSAQGNTEAFF,TGCGCCAGCAGCGCCCAGGGTAACACTGAAGCTTTCTTT
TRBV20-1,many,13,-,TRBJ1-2,CSARDRANYGYTF,TGCAGTGCTAGAGACAGGGCGAACTATGGCTACACCTTC
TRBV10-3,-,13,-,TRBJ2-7,CAIRGGLVNEQYF,TGTGCCATCAGAGGCGGGCTAGTCAACGAGCAGTACTTC
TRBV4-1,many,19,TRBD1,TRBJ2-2,CASSQEVGQGVGNTGELFF,TGCGCCAGCAGCCAAGAGGTGGGACAGGGAGTTGGGAACACCGGGGAGCTGTTTTTT
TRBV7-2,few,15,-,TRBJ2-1,CASSLGPVPYNEQFF,TGTGCCAGCAGCCTTGGTCCAGTGCCCTACAATGAGCAGTTCTTC
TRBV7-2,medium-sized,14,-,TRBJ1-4,CASSRGGQVEKLFF,TGTGCCAGCAGCCGGGGGGGGCAAGTTGAAAAACTGTTTTTT
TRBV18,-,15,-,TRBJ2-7,CASSPLGGGPDEQYF,TGTGCCAGCTCGCCCCTAGGGGGGGGGCCTGACGAGCAGTACTTC
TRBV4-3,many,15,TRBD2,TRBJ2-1,CASSQESGGGNEQFF,TGCGCCAGCAGCCAAGAAAGCGGGGGAGGGAATGAGCAGTTCTTC
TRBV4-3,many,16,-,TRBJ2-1,CASSQGASGPNNEQFF,TGCGCCAGCAGCCAGGGGGCGAGCGGGCCGAACAATGAGCAGTTCTTC
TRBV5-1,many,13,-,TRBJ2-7,CASSSNGQSEQYF,TGCGCCAGCAGCTCGAACGGACAGTCCGAGCAGTACTTC
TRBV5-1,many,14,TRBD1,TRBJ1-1,CASSWGQENTEAFF,TGCGCCAGCAGCTGGGGACAGGAAAACACTGAAGCTTTCTTT
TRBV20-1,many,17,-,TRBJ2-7,CSASDDPGHGRVSEQYF,TGCAGTGCTAGCGACGATCCGGGACACGGAAGGGTCTCCGAGCAGTACTTC
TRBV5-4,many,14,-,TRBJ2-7,CASSLDPFRSEQYF,TGTGCCAGCAGCTTAGACCCCTTTCGAAGCGAGCAGTACTTC
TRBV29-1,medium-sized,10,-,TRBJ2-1,CSGQYNEQFF,TGCAGCGGACAGTACAATGAGCAGTTCTTC
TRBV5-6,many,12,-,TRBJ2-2,CASSLTSWELFF,TGTGCCAGCAGCCTGACGTCTTGGGAGCTGTTTTTT
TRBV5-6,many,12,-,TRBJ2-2,CASSFGSGELFF,TGTGCCAGCAGCTTCGGGAGCGGGGAGCTGTTTTTT
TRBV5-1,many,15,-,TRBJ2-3,CASSPGTVMTDTQYF,TGCGCCAGCAGCCCAGGGACGGTAATGACAGATACGCAGTATTTT
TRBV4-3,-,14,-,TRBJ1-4,CASSQVGTNEKLFF,TGCGCCAGCAGCCAAGTCGGAACTAATGAAAAACTGTTTTTT
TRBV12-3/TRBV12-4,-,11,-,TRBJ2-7,CVSSLFNEQYF,TGTGTCAGCAGTTTATTTAACGAGCAGTACTTC
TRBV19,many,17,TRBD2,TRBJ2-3,CASSRGTSQVAGDTQYF,TGTGCCAGTAGTCGGGGGACTAGCCAGGTCGCGGGAGATACGCAGTATTTT
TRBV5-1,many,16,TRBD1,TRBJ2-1,CASSTMTGGAYNEQFF,TGCGCCAGCAGCACTATGACAGGGGGCGCGTACAATGAGCAGTTCTTC
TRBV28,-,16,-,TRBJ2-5,CASSINSGGPQKTQYF,TGTGCCAGCAGTATCAATAGCGGAGGGCCTCAAAAGACCCAGTACTTC
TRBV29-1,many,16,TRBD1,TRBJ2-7,CSVIPGQFTNSYEQYF,TGCAGCGTTATCCCGGGACAGTTCACCAACTCCTACGAGCAGTACTTC
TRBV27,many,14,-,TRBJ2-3,CASSLGGRRDTQYF,TGTGCCAGCAGTTTAGGCGGGCGTAGAGATACGCAGTATTTT
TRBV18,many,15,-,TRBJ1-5,CASSPQEGSLQPQHF,TGTGCCAGCTCACCACAGGAAGGTTCCCTTCAGCCCCAGCATTTT
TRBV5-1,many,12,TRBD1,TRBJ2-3,CASSPTGDTQYF,TGCGCCAGCAGCCCGACAGGGGATACGCAGTATTTT